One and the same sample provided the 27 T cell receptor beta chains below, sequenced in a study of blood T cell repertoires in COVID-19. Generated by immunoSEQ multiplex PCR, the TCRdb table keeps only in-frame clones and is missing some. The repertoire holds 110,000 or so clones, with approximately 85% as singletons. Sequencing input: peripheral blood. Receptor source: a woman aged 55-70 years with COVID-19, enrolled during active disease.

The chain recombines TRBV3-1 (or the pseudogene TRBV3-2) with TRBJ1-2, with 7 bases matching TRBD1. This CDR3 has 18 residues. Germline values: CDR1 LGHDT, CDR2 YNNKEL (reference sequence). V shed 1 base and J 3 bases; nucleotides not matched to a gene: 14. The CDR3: CASSQGSIVTGVDYGYTF. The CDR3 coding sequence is TGTGCCAGCAGCCAAGGCTCGATAGTTACAGGGGTTGACTATGGCTACACCTTC.

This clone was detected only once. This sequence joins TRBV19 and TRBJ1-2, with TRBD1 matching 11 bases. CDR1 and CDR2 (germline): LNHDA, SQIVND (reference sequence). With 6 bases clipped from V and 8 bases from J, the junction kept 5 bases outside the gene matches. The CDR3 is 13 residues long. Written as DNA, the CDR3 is TGTGCCAGTAGCCGGGACAGGGGGAGCGGCTACACCTTC. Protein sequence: CASSRDRGSGYTF.

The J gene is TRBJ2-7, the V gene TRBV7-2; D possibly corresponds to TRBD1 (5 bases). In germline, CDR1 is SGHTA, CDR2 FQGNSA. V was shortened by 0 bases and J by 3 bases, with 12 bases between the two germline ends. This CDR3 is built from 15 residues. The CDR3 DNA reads TGTGCCAGCAGCTTAGCCTACAGACAGATCTACGAGCAGTACTTC. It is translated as CASSLAYRQIYEQYF. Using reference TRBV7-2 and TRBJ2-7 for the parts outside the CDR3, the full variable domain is GAGVSQSPSNKVTEKGKDVELRCDPISGHTALYWYRQSLGQGLEFLIYFQGNSAPDKSGLPSDRFSAERTGGSVSTLTIQRTQQEDSAVYLCASSLAYRQIYEQYFGPGTRLTVT.

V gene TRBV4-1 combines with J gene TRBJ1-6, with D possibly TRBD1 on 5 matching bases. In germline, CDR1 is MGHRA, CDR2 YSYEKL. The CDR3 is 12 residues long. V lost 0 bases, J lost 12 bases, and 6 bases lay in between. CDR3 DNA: TGCGCCAGCAGCCAAGAGGGGGGACCCCTCCACTTT. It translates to CASSQEGGPLHF.

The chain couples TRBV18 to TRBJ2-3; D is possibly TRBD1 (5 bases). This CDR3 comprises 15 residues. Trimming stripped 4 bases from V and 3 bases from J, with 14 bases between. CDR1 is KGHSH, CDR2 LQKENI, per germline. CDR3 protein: CASSLRPQGTDTQYF. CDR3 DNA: TGTGCCAGCTCACTAAGACCGCAGGGAACAGATACGCAGTATTTT. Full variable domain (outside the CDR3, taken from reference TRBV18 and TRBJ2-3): NAGVMQNPRHLVRRRGQEARLRCSPMKGHSHVYWYRQLPEEGLKFMVYLQKENIIDESGMPKERFSAEFPKEGPSILRIQQVVRGDSAAYFCASSLRPQGTDTQYFGPGTRLTVL.

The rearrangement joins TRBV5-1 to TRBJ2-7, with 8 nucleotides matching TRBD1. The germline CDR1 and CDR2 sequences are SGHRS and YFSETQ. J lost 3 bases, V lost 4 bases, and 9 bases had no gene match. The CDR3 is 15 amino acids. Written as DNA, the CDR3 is TGCGCCAGCAGCCCGGATCAGGGGGCTGGCTACGAGCAGTACTTC. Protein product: CASSPDQGAGYEQYF. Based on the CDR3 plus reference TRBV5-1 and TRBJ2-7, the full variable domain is KAGVTQTPRYLIKTRGQQVTLSCSPISGHRSVSWYQQTPGQGLQFLFEYFSETQRNKGNFPGRFSGRQFSNSRSEMNVSTLELGDSALYLCASSPDQGAGYEQYFGPGTRLTVT.

The CDR3 DNA sequence: TGTGCCAGCAGTTTATTCTGGGGGGGGAATGAGCAGTTCTTC. Translating it yields CASSLFWGGNEQFF. V gene TRBV27 combines with J gene TRBJ2-1, with TRBD2 identical over 7 bases. With V trimmed by 1 base and J by 7 bases, 4 bases remained unmatched. From germline, CDR1 is MNHEY and CDR2 SMNVEV (reference sequence). The CDR3 runs 14 residues.

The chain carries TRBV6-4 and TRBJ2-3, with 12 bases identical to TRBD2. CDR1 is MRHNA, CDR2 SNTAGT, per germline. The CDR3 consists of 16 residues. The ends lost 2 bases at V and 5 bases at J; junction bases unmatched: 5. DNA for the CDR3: TGTGCCAGCAGTGACGCTAGCGGGGGGGATGGAGATACGCAGTATTTT. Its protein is CASSDASGGDGDTQYF.

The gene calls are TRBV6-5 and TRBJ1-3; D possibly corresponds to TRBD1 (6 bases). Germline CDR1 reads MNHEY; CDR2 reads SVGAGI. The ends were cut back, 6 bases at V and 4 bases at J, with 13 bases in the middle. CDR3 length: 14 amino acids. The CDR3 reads CASSPVGAGNTIYF. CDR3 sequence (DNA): TGTGCCAGCAGCCCAGTGGGGGCGGGAAACACCATATATTTT.

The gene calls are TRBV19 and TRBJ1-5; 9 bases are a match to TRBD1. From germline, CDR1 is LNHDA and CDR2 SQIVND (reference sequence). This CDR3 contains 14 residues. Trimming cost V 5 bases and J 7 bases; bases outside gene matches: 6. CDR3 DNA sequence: TGTGCCAGTAGTCCGGGACAGGGTGGCCAGCCCCAGCATTTT. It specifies CASSPGQGGQPQHF.

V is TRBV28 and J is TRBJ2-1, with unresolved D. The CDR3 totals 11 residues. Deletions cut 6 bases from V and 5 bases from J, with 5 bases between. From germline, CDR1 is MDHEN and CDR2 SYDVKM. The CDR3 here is CASSLDNEQFF. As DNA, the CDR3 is TGTGCCAGCAGCCTTGACAATGAGCAGTTCTTC.

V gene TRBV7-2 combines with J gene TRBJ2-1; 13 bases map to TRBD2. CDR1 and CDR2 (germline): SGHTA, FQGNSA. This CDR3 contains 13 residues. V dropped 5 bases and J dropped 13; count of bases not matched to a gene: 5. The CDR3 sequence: CASSKLAGGSQFF. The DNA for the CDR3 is TGTGCCAGCAGCAAACTAGCGGGGGGGAGCCAGTTCTTC.

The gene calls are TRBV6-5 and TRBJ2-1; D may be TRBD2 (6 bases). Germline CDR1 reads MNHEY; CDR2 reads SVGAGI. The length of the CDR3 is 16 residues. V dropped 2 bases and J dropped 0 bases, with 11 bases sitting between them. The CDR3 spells CASSYLAGNSYNEQFF. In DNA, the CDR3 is TGTGCCAGCAGTTACCTCGCGGGGAACTCCTACAATGAGCAGTTCTTC.

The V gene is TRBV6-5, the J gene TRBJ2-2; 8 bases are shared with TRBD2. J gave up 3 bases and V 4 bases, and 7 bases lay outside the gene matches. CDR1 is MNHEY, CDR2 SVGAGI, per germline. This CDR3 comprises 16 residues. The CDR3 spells CASSSAGGRDTGELFF. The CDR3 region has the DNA TGTGCCAGCAGTTCCGCGGGGGGCCGGGACACCGGGGAGCTGTTTTTT.

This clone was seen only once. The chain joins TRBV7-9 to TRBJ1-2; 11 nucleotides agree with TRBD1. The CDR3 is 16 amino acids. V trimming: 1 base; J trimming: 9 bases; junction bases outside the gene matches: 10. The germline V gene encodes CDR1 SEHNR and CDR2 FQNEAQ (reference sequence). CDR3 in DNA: TGTGCCAGCAGCTTAGGAGGACAGGGGGCACGACTGAGCTACACCTTC. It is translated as CASSLGGQGARLSYTF.

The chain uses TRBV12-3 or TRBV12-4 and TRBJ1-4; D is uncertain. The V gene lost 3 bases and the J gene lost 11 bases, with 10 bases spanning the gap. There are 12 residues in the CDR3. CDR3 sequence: CASSFFSRKLFF. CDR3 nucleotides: TGTGCCAGCAGTTTTTTTTCACGGAAACTGTTTTTT.

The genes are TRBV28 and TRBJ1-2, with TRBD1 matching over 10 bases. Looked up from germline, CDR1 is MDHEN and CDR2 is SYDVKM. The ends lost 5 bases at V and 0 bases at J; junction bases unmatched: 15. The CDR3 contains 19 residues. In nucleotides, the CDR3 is TGTGCCAGCAGTCCTCTAGACAGGGGGCGTGGTACGTCTAACTATGGCTACACCTTC. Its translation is CASSPLDRGRGTSNYGYTF.

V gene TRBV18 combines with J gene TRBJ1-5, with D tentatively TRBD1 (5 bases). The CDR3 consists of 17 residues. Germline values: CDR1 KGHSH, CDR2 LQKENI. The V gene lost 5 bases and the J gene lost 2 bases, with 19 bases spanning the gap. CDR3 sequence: CASSSNQGLRGNQPQHF. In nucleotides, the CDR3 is TGTGCCAGCTCATCAAACCAGGGACTCCGGGGCAATCAGCCCCAGCATTTT.

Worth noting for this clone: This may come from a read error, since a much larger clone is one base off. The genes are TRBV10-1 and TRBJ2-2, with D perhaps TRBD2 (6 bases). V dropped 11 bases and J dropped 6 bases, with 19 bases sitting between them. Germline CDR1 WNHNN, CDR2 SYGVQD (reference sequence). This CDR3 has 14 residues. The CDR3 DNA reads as TGCGCCCGCGCCCGGGACTCCGCGGCCGGGGAGCTGTTTTTT. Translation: CARARDSAAGELFF.

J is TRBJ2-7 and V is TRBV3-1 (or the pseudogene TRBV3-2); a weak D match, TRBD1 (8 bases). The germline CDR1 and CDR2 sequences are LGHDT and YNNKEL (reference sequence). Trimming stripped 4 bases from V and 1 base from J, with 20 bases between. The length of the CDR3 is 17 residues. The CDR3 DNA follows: TGTGCCAGCAGCCGACAGGGGACGGCGGGGGCATCCTACGAGCAGTACTTC. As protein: CASSRQGTAGASYEQYF.

The CDR3 region has the DNA TGTGCCAGCTCACCACTTCCAGGGGGCTTATCTAACTATGGCTACACCTTC. Translating gives CASSPLPGGLSNYGYTF. The V and J genes are TRBV18 and TRBJ1-2; the match to TRBD1 covers 8 bases. Trimming at V came to 1 base and at J to 0 bases, leaving 7 bases not matched to a gene. Looked up from germline, CDR1 is KGHSH and CDR2 is LQKENI. CDR3 size: 17 residues.

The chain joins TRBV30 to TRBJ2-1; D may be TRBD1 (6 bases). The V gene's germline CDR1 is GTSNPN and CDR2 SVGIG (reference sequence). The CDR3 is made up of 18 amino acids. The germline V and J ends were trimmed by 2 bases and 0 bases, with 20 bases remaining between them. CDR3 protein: CAWSSSIQGPSSYNEQFF. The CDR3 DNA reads TGTGCCTGGAGTTCTTCAATACAGGGACCTAGCTCCTACAATGAGCAGTTCTTC.

CDR3 DNA sequence: TGTGCCAGCAGGCCCGGGACAGGGGGCTTTGGCTACACCTTC. This encodes CASRPGTGGFGYTF. V gene TRBV25-1 combines with J gene TRBJ1-2; 12 nucleotides align to TRBD1. The CDR3 has 14 amino acids. The V and J ends lost 6 bases and 7 bases, in that order; junction bases with no gene match: 6. Germline V gene sequence: CDR1 MGHDK, CDR2 SYGVNS.

The CDR3 spells CASSQGGRTEAFF. The CDR3 DNA reads as TGTGCCAGCAGCCAAGGGGGGCGGACTGAAGCTTTCTTT. The rearrangement uses TRBV3-1 (or the pseudogene TRBV3-2) and TRBJ1-1; weak D call: TRBD1 (6 bases). Germline CDR1 is LGHDT and CDR2 is YNNKEL (reference sequence). The CDR3 is made up of 13 amino acids. V was pared by 1 base and J by 5 bases, with 8 bases between.

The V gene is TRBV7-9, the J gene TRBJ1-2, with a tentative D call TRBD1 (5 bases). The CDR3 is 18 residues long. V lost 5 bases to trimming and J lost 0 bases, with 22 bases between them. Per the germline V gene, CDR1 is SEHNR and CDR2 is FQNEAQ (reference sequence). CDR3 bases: TGTGCCAGCAGCGAGCAGGGAACCCTGTGGGAAGCTAACTATGGCTACACCTTC. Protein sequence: CASSEQGTLWEANYGYTF.

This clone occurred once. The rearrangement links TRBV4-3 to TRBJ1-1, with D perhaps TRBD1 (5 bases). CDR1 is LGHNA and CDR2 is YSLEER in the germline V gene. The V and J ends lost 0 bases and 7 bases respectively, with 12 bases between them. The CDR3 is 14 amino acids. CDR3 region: CASSQDRGGGEAFF. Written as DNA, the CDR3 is TGCGCCAGCAGCCAAGATCGGGGGGGAGGTGAAGCTTTCTTT.

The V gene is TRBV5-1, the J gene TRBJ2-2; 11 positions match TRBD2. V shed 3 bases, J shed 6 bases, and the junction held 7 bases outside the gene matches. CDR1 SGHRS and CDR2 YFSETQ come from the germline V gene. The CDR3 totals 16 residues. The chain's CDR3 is CASSSQTSGASGELFF. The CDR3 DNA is TGCGCCAGCAGCTCTCAGACTAGCGGGGCCTCCGGGGAGCTGTTTTTT.